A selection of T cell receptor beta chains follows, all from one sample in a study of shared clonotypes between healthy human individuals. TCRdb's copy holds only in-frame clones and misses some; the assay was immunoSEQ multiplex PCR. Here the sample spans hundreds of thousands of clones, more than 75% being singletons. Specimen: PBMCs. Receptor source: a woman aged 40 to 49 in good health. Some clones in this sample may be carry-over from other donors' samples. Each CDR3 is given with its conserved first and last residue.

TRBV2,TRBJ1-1,CASRIGRNTEAFF
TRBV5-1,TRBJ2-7,CASSWGQGGSYEQYF
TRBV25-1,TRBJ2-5,CASTHNVGSGETQYF
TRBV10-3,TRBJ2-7,CAISGTTGGYEQYF
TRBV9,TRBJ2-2,CASSVVDRVTGELFF
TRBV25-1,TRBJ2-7,CASSEWDRSYEQYF
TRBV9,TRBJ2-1,CASSVVPGGDNEQFF
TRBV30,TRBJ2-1,CAWSVRQYNEQFF
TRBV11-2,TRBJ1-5,CASSFEGAQPQHF
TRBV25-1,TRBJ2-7,CASRDRAPDGPAYEQYF
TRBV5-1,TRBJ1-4,CASSGITNEKLFF
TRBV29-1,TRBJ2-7,CSVVQGTYEQYF
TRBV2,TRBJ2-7,CASCRDYEQYF
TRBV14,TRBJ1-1,CASSPVRGTEAFF
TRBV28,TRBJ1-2,CASRRTGPYGYTF
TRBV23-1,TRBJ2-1,CASRREIYNEQFF
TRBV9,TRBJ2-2,CASSVGVAGSTGELFF
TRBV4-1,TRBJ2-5,CASSHYGQNQETQYF
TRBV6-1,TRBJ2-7,CASNEQGASYEQYF
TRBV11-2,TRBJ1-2,CASSSLGGGYTF
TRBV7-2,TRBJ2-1,CASSRSNEQFF
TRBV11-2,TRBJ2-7,CASSLVDVAYEQYF
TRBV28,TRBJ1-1,CASPGQGAAEAFF
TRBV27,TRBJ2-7,CASSLSGRVPYEQYF
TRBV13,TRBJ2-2,CASSLGGLAGVTGELFF
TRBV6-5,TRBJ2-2,CATGTGDTGELFF
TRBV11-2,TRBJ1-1,CASSFDRDTEAFF
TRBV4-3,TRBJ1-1,CASSQDPPGHSNTEAFF
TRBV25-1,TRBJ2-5,CASSEERYQETQYF
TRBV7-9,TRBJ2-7,CASSFWDRSYEQYF
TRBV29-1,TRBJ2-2,CSGGSDTGELFF
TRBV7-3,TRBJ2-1,CASSRIPGQGNNEQFF
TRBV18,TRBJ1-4,CASSPPWLRGMFF
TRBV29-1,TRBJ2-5,CSVKTVQETQYF
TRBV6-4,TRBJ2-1,CASSSTAGVDEQFF
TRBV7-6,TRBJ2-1,CASSLAYRGSNEQFF
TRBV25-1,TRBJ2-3,CASSARQTDTQYF
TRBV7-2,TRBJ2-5,CASSFGGGGGETQYF
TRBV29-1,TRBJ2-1,CSAGAGTIDNEQFF
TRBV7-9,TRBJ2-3,CASSPRLAGVGTQYF
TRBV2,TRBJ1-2,CASSAGRGDGYTF
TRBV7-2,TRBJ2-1,CASSSSRTPSSIDNEQFF
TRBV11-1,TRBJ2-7,CASSTPFWDRGDEQYF
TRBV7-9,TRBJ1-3,CASSLGGAGNTIYF
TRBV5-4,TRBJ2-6,CASSSGGGSSGANVLTF
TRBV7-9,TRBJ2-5,CASSLGQIQETQYF
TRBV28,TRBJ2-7,CASSVLGLIKTYEQYF
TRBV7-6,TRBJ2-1,CASSTGLPNEQFF
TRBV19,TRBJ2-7,CASKGWTGSYEQYF
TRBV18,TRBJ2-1,CASSPSRTSYNEQFF